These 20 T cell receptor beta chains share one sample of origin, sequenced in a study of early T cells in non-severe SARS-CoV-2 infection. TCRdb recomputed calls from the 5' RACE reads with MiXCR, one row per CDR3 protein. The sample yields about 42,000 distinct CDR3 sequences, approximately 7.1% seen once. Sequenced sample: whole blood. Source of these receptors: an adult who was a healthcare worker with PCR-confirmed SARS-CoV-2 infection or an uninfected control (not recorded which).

CDR3 protein: CSASPAGNTEAFF. As DNA, the CDR3 is TGCAGTGCTTCCCCCGCCGGGAACACTGAAGCTTTCTTT. The rearrangement uses TRBV20-1 and TRBJ1-1; D not resolved. CDR3 length: 13 amino acids. Trimming pared 5 bases from V and 1 base from J, leaving 11 bases between. Germline lookup yields CDR1 DFQATT and CDR2 SNEGSKA (reference sequence).

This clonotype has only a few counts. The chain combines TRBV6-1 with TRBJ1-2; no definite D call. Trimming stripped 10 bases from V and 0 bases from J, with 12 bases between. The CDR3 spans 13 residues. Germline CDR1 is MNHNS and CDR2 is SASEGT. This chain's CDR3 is CANAGSPNYGYTF. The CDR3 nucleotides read TGTGCCAACGCGGGGAGCCCTAACTATGGCTACACCTTC.

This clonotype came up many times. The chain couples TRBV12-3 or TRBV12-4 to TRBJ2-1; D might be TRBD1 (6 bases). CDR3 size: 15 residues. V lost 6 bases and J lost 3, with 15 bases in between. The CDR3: CASRTTGPYYNEQFF. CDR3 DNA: TGTGCCAGCAGAACCACAGGGCCTTACTACAATGAGCAGTTCTTC.

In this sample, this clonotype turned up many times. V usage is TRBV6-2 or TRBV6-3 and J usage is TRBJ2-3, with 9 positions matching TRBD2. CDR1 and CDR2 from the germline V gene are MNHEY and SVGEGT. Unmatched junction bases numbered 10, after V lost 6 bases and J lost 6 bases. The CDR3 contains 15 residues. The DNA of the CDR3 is TGTGCCAGCAGCCGCGCCAGCGGGGGGAGGGATACGCAGTATTTT. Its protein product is CASSRASGGRDTQYF.

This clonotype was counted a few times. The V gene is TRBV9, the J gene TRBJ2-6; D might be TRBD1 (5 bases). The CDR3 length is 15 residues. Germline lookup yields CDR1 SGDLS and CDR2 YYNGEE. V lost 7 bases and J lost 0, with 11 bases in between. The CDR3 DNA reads TGTGCCAGCGAGCAGGGCAACTCTGGGGCCAACGTCCTGACTTTC. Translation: CASEQGNSGANVLTF.

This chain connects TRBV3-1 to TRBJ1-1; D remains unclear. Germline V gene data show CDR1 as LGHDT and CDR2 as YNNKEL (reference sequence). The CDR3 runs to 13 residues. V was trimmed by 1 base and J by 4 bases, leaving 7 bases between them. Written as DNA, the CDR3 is TGTGCCAGCAGCCAAGTAGCCACCACTGAAGCTTTCTTT. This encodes CASSQVATTEAFF.

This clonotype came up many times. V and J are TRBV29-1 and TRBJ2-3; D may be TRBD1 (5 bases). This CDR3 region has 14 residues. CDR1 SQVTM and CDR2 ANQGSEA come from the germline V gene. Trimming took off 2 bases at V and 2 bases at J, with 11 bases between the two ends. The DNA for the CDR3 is TGCAGCGTTGAAATACAGGCGCTCACAGATACGCAGTATTTT. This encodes CSVEIQALTDTQYF.

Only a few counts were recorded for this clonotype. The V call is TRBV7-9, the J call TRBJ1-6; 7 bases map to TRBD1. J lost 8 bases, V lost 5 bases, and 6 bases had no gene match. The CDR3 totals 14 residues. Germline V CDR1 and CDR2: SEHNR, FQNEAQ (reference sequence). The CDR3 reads CASSTGTADSPLHF. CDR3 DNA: TGTGCCAGCAGCACAGGGACAGCTGATTCACCCCTCCACTTT. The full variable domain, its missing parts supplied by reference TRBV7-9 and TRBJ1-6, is DTGVSQNPRHKITKRGQNVTFRCDPISEHNRLYWYRQTLGQGPEFLTYFQNEAQLEKSRLLSDRFSAERPKGSFSTLEIQRTEQGDSAMYLCASSTGTADSPLHFGNGTRLTVT.

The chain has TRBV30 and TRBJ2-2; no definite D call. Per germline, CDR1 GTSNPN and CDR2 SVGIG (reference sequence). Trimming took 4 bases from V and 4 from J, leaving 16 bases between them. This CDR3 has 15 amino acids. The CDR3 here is CAWTLMKGRTGELFF. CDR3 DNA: TGTGCCTGGACCTTAATGAAGGGTCGCACCGGGGAGCTGTTTTTT.

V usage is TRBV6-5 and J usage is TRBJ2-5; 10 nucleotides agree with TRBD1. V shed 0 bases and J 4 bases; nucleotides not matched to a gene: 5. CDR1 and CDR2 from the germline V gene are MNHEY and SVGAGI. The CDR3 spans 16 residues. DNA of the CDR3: TGTGCCAGCAGTTACTCGGGACAGGGGATTGGAGAGACCCAGTACTTC. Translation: CASSYSGQGIGETQYF.

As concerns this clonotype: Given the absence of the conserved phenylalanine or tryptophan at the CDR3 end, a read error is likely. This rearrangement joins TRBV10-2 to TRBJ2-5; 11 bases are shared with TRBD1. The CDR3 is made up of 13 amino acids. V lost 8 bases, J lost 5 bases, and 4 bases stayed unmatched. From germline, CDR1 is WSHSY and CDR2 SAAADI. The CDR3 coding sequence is TGCGCCAGCTCGGGACAGGGGGGCGAGACCCAGTACTAC. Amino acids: CASSGQGGETQYY.

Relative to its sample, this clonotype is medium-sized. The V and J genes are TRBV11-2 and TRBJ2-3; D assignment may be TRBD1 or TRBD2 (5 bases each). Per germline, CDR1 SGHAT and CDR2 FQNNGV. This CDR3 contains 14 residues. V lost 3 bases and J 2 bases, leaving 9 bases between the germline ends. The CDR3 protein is CASSLPGTTDTQYF. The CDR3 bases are TGTGCCAGCAGCTTGCCTGGGACCACAGATACGCAGTATTTT.

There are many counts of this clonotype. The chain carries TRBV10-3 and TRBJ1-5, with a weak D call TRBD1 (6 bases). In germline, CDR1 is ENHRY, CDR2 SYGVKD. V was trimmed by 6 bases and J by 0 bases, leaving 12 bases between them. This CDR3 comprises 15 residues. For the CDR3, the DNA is TGTGCCATCAGCGCGGACAGTAATAGCAATCAGCCCCAGCATTTT. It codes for CAISADSNSNQPQHF.

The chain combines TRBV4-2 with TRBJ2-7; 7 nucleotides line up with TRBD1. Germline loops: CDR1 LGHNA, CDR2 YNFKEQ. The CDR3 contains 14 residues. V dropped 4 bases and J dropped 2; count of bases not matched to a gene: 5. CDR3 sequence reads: CASSPWTGPYEQYF. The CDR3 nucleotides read TGTGCCAGCAGCCCATGGACAGGACCCTACGAGCAGTACTTC.

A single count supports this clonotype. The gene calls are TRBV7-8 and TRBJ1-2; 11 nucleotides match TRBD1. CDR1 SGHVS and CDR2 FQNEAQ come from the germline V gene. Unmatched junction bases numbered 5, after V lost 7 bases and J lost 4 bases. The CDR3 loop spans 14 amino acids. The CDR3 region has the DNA TGTGCCAGCAAAGGACAGGGGGCGAGCTATGGCTACACCTTC. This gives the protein CASKGQGASYGYTF.

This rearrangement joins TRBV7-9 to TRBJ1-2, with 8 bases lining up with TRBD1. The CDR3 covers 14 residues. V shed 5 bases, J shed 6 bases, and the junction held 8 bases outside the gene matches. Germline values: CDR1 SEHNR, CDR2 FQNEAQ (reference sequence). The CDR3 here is CASSTSQGAHGYTF. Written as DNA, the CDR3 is TGTGCCAGCAGCACTAGTCAGGGGGCTCATGGCTACACCTTC.

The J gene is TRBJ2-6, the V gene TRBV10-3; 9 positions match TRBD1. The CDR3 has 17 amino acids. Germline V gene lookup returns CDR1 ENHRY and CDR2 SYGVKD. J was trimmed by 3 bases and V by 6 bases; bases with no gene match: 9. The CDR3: CAIRQGTGTNGANVLTF. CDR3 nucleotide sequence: TGTGCCATCAGGCAAGGGACAGGGACGAATGGGGCCAACGTCCTGACTTTC.

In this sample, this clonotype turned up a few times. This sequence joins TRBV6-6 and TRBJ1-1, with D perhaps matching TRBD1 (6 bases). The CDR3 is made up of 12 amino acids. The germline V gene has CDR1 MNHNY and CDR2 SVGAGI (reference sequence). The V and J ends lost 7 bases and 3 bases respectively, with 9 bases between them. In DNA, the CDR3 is TGTGCCAGCATTAGGGGGGACACTGAAGCTTTCTTT. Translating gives CASIRGDTEAFF.

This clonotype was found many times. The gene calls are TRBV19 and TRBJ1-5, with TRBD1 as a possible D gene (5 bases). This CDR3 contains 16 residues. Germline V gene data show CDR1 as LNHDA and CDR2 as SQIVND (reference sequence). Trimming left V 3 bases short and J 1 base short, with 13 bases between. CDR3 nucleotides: TGTGCCAGTAGTATGGGGGGAGCGCGGAGCAATCAGCCCCAGCATTTT. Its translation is CASSMGGARSNQPQHF.

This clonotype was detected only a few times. The CDR3 nucleotides read TGTGCCACTCAGACTAGCGGTAGCACAGATACGCAGTATTTT. It is translated as CATQTSGSTDTQYF. The chain has TRBV2 and TRBJ2-3, with 9 bases lining up with TRBD2. The CDR3 consists of 14 residues. The V gene's germline CDR1 is SNHLY and CDR2 FYNNEI. The V segment lost 10 bases and the J segment 0 bases; nucleotides outside the gene matches: 5.